One sample yielded the 21 T cell receptor beta chains listed below, sequenced in a study of synovial regulatory T cells in juvenile arthritis. Matched peripheral blood accompanied the synovial fluid taken from each patient with active arthritis. Clones were sequenced by immunoSEQ multiplex PCR, and TCRdb holds only the in-frame ones, with some missing. The sample data list around 1,300 clones. The sequenced sample consisted of Treg cells from the synovium. The receptors were gathered from a donor between 2 and 29 years old with juvenile idiopathic arthritis.

The V gene is TRBV29-1, the J gene TRBJ1-2. Germline V lookup: CDR1 SQVTM, CDR2 ANQGSEA. This CDR3 is 12 amino acids long. No nucleotide data were recorded. The CDR3 is CSVTSLFRGYTF.

This clone is classed as large by frequency. CDR3 sequence: CSVSGTGYYEQYF. The chain employs TRBV29-1 and TRBJ2-7; the D gene TCRdb calls, TRBD1, cannot be checked with no DNA. Per the germline V gene, CDR1 is SQVTM and CDR2 is ANQGSEA. CDR3 length equals 13 residues. No nucleotide data were recorded.

By frequency, this clone is medium-sized. The chain has TRBV2 and TRBJ2-7; lacking DNA, the TRBD2 call made by TCRdb goes unchecked. Per the germline V gene, CDR1 is SNHLY and CDR2 is FYNNEI. CDR3 length: 13 amino acids. No DNA has been recorded. The CDR3 sequence is CASSGGAAYEQYF.

V gene TRBV29-1 combines with J gene TRBJ2-1. CDR3 size: 14 residues. No DNA accompanies this entry. Germline V gene lookup returns CDR1 SQVTM and CDR2 ANQGSEA. The CDR3 loop is CSVEGGFSYNEQFF.

By frequency, this clone is medium-sized (0.01 to 0.1%). This chain connects TRBV19 to TRBJ2-7; the D gene TCRdb calls, TRBD1, cannot be checked with no DNA. Germline CDR1 reads LNHDA; CDR2 reads SQIVND (reference sequence). CDR3 length equals 13 residues. No DNA appears here. CDR3 sequence: CASSKGHLYEQYF.

This clone ranks as medium-sized (0.01 to 0.1%) in terms of frequency. This chain uses TRBV7-9 with TRBJ2-6; TCRdb names TRBD2, which stays unverified in the absence of DNA. This CDR3 contains 17 residues. A DNA sequence was not provided. Germline CDR1 is SEHNR and CDR2 is FQNEAQ (reference sequence). CDR3 protein: CASSLLIMSSGANVLTF. Variable domain in full (rest from reference TRBV7-9 and TRBJ2-6): DTGVSQNPRHKITKRGQNVTFRCDPISEHNRLYWYRQTLGQGPEFLTYFQNEAQLEKSRLLSDRFSAERPKGSFSTLEIQRTEQGDSAMYLCASSLLIMSSGANVLTFGAGSRLTVL.

The chain uses TRBV11-2 and TRBJ2-6; no DNA is available, so the TRBD2 call from TCRdb remains unchecked. The CDR3 is 14 amino acids. A DNA sequence was not provided. Germline-derived CDR1 and CDR2 are SGHAT and FQNNGV. CDR3 sequence reads: CASSLTGGANVLTF.

This sequence joins TRBV7-2 and TRBJ2-5; checking the TCRdb D call of TRBD2 is not possible without DNA. There are 17 residues in the CDR3. DNA was not recorded. Germline lookup yields CDR1 SGHTA and CDR2 FQGNSA. The CDR3 reads CASSLRGRRGGVETQYF. The whole variable domain, remainder taken from reference TRBV7-2 and TRBJ2-5, is GAGVSQSPSNKVTEKGKDVELRCDPISGHTALYWYRQSLGQGLEFLIYFQGNSAPDKSGLPSDRFSAERTGGSVSTLTIQRTQQEDSAVYLCASSLRGRRGGVETQYFGPGTRLLVL.

Measured by frequency, this clone is medium-sized (0.01 to 0.1%). This chain links TRBV6-5 with TRBJ2-3. The CDR3 extends over 13 amino acids. DNA is not on record. The germline V gene encodes CDR1 MNHEY and CDR2 SVGAGI. This CDR3 reads CASSRGVTDTQYF.

According to its frequency, this clone is medium-sized. The CDR3 reads CASSQDRTGGVLTDTQYF. J is TRBJ2-3 and V is TRBV4-3; the TCRdb call, TRBD1, lacks DNA for checking. This CDR3 comprises 18 residues. No DNA sequence was recorded. Germline CDR1 reads LGHNA; CDR2 reads YSLEER.

Its frequency marks this clone as hyperexpanded. This chain links TRBV6-5 with TRBJ2-7; the TRBD1 assignment by TCRdb is unverifiable without DNA. This CDR3 is built from 15 residues. The DNA is unrecorded. Looked up from germline, CDR1 is MNHEY and CDR2 is SVGAGI. The CDR3 here is CASSYGQGITYEQYF.

By frequency, this clone registers medium-sized. The chain employs TRBV6-6 and TRBJ2-3. CDR3 length: 12 amino acids. No DNA is recorded. CDR1 is MNHNY and CDR2 is SVGAGI in the germline V gene (reference sequence). Here the CDR3 reads CASSSGPDTQYF.

The chain links TRBV7-2 to TRBJ2-5; TCRdb selects TRBD2, and the lack of DNA leaves this call unchecked. Germline values: CDR1 SGHTA, CDR2 FQGNSA. CDR3 size: 18 residues. DNA was not recorded. CDR3 amino acids: CASSLVFLLAGGQETQYF.

This rearrangement joins TRBV9 to TRBJ1-2. The CDR3 sequence is 13 residues long. The nucleotide record is missing. From germline, CDR1 is SGDLS and CDR2 YYNGEE. CDR3 amino acids: CASSVVGGDGYTF.

This clone is identified as medium-sized from frequency. The J gene is TRBJ1-2, the V gene TRBV30; without DNA, the TCRdb call of TRBD1 cannot be checked. CDR1 and CDR2 (germline): GTSNPN, SVGIG (reference sequence). This CDR3 has 15 amino acids. No DNA is given. This chain's CDR3 is CAWKLPGQTYYGYTF.

Considering frequency, this clone is medium-sized. The chain links TRBV5-1 to TRBJ2-7; there is no DNA to check the TCRdb D call of TRBD2. Germline assignment: CDR1 SGHRS and CDR2 YFSETQ. There are 14 residues in the CDR3. No DNA has been recorded. The CDR3 sequence: CASSLVRGVGEQYF.

The chain carries TRBV27 and TRBJ2-2; TCRdb outputs TRBD1, but without DNA this stays unchecked. The CDR3 covers 13 residues. There is no recorded DNA. Germline lookup yields CDR1 MNHEY and CDR2 SMNVEV (reference sequence). Here the CDR3 reads CASSRGGIGELFF.

The chain's CDR3 is CASSPIGGGLGEAFF. This chain connects TRBV7-3 to TRBJ1-1. The CDR3 length is 15 residues. No DNA was logged. CDR1 SGHTA and CDR2 FQGTGA come from the germline V gene.

This clone counts as medium-sized by frequency. The chain has TRBV6-6 and TRBJ2-7; TCRdb's D call, TRBD2, is unchecked because there is no DNA. CDR3 size: 15 residues. No coding sequence is recorded. The germline V gene encodes CDR1 MNHNY and CDR2 SVGAGI (reference sequence). CDR3 in amino acids: CASTYTGVHSYEQYF.

This clone is classed as medium-sized (0.01 to 0.1%) by frequency. This sequence joins TRBV19 and TRBJ1-2. This CDR3 region has 14 residues. The entry carries no DNA sequence. Germline V gives CDR1 LNHDA, CDR2 SQIVND (reference sequence). The CDR3 loop reads CASLSGRANYGYTF.

The rearrangement joins TRBV7-9 to TRBJ2-5; the D call from TCRdb, TRBD1, cannot be confirmed without DNA. The CDR3 has 18 residues. Only the protein is on record. Germline V gene lookup returns CDR1 SEHNR and CDR2 FQNEAQ (reference sequence). The CDR3 here is CASSPGVTGTGLQETQYF.